This T cell receptor (beta chain) was observed in a study of radiation and T cells in renal cell carcinoma. Time point specified: blood 2 weeks post-SBRT. Treatment specified: 15 Gy SBRT to primary tumor, nephrectomy 4 weeks later. Blood was sampled at baseline, 2 weeks and 4 weeks after SBRT. TCRdb's table, derived via immunoSEQ multiplex PCR, lists solely in-frame clones and lacks some. The table includes about 130,000 clones, 81% detected once. The germline V and J ends were trimmed by 3 bases and 4 bases, with 16 bases remaining between them. There are 15 residues in the CDR3. Germline CDR1 reads LGHNA; CDR2 reads YNFKEQ.

J is TRBJ2-7 and V is TRBV4-2, with D perhaps matching TRBD1 (5 bases). The sequence came from a man aged 45 to 65 with renal cell carcinoma. The sample in question was blood, obtained from a patient whose treatment included radiotherapy and nephrectomy. The CDR3 here is CASSHQGRQGYEQYF. The CDR3 coding sequence is TGTGCCAGCAGCCACCAGGGTCGGCAGGGATACGAGCAGTACTTC.